Listed here is a single T cell receptor beta chain. The table came from immunoSEQ multiplex PCR; TCRdb's copy has only in-frame clones and leaves some out. The data contain about 100,000 clones, about 90% of them singletons. The data were taken from a study of T cell responses to AZD1222 COVID-19 vaccine. Germline loops: CDR1 SGHTA, CDR2 FQGNSA. The CDR3 has 16 amino acids. With 4 bases clipped from V and 4 bases from J, the junction kept 7 bases outside the gene matches. The chain has TRBV7-2 and TRBJ2-2, with 9 bases matching TRBD2. Sequenced material: peripheral blood, taken on day 0 of MenACWY control vaccination. The receptor comes from an adult in good health. CDR3 in amino acids: CASSSSSGVPTGELFF. The CDR3 bases are TGTGCCAGCAGCTCTTCTAGCGGGGTCCCCACCGGGGAGCTGTTTTTT.